The T cell receptor beta chain under discussion was sequenced for a study of cytomegalovirus exposure and HLA in healthy donors. In the study overall: The roughly 110 validation repertoires were reported in a later analysis to have been generated on the same platform as the approximately 600 first-cohort repertoires.

Study findings and constraints: Reports indicated that the classifier achieved high specificity and sensitivity in diagnosing cytomegalovirus status. The study flagged about 150 TCR beta chains as cytomegalovirus-associated.

Only in-frame clones appear in the TCRdb table, and some are missing; sequencing was by immunoSEQ multiplex PCR. Counted here are over 200,000 clones, roughly 83% occurring once; the ten biggest clones make up about 14%. These donors were members of the roughly 120-subject validation cohort, a group separate from the approximately 670-subject first cohort. Notes on this clone: The antigen remains unidentified.

The specimen was PBMCs. The TCR was taken from a woman in her twenties or thirties in good health and CMV-seropositive.

As DNA, the CDR3 is TGTGCCATCAGTGAGTCAAAAGAGACCCAGTACTTC. This gives the protein CAISESKETQYF. The chain is built from TRBV10-3 and TRBJ2-5; unclear D gene. This CDR3 has 12 residues. In germline, CDR1 is ENHRY, CDR2 SYGVKD. V was cut by 0 bases and J by 3 bases, with 2 bases left in between.